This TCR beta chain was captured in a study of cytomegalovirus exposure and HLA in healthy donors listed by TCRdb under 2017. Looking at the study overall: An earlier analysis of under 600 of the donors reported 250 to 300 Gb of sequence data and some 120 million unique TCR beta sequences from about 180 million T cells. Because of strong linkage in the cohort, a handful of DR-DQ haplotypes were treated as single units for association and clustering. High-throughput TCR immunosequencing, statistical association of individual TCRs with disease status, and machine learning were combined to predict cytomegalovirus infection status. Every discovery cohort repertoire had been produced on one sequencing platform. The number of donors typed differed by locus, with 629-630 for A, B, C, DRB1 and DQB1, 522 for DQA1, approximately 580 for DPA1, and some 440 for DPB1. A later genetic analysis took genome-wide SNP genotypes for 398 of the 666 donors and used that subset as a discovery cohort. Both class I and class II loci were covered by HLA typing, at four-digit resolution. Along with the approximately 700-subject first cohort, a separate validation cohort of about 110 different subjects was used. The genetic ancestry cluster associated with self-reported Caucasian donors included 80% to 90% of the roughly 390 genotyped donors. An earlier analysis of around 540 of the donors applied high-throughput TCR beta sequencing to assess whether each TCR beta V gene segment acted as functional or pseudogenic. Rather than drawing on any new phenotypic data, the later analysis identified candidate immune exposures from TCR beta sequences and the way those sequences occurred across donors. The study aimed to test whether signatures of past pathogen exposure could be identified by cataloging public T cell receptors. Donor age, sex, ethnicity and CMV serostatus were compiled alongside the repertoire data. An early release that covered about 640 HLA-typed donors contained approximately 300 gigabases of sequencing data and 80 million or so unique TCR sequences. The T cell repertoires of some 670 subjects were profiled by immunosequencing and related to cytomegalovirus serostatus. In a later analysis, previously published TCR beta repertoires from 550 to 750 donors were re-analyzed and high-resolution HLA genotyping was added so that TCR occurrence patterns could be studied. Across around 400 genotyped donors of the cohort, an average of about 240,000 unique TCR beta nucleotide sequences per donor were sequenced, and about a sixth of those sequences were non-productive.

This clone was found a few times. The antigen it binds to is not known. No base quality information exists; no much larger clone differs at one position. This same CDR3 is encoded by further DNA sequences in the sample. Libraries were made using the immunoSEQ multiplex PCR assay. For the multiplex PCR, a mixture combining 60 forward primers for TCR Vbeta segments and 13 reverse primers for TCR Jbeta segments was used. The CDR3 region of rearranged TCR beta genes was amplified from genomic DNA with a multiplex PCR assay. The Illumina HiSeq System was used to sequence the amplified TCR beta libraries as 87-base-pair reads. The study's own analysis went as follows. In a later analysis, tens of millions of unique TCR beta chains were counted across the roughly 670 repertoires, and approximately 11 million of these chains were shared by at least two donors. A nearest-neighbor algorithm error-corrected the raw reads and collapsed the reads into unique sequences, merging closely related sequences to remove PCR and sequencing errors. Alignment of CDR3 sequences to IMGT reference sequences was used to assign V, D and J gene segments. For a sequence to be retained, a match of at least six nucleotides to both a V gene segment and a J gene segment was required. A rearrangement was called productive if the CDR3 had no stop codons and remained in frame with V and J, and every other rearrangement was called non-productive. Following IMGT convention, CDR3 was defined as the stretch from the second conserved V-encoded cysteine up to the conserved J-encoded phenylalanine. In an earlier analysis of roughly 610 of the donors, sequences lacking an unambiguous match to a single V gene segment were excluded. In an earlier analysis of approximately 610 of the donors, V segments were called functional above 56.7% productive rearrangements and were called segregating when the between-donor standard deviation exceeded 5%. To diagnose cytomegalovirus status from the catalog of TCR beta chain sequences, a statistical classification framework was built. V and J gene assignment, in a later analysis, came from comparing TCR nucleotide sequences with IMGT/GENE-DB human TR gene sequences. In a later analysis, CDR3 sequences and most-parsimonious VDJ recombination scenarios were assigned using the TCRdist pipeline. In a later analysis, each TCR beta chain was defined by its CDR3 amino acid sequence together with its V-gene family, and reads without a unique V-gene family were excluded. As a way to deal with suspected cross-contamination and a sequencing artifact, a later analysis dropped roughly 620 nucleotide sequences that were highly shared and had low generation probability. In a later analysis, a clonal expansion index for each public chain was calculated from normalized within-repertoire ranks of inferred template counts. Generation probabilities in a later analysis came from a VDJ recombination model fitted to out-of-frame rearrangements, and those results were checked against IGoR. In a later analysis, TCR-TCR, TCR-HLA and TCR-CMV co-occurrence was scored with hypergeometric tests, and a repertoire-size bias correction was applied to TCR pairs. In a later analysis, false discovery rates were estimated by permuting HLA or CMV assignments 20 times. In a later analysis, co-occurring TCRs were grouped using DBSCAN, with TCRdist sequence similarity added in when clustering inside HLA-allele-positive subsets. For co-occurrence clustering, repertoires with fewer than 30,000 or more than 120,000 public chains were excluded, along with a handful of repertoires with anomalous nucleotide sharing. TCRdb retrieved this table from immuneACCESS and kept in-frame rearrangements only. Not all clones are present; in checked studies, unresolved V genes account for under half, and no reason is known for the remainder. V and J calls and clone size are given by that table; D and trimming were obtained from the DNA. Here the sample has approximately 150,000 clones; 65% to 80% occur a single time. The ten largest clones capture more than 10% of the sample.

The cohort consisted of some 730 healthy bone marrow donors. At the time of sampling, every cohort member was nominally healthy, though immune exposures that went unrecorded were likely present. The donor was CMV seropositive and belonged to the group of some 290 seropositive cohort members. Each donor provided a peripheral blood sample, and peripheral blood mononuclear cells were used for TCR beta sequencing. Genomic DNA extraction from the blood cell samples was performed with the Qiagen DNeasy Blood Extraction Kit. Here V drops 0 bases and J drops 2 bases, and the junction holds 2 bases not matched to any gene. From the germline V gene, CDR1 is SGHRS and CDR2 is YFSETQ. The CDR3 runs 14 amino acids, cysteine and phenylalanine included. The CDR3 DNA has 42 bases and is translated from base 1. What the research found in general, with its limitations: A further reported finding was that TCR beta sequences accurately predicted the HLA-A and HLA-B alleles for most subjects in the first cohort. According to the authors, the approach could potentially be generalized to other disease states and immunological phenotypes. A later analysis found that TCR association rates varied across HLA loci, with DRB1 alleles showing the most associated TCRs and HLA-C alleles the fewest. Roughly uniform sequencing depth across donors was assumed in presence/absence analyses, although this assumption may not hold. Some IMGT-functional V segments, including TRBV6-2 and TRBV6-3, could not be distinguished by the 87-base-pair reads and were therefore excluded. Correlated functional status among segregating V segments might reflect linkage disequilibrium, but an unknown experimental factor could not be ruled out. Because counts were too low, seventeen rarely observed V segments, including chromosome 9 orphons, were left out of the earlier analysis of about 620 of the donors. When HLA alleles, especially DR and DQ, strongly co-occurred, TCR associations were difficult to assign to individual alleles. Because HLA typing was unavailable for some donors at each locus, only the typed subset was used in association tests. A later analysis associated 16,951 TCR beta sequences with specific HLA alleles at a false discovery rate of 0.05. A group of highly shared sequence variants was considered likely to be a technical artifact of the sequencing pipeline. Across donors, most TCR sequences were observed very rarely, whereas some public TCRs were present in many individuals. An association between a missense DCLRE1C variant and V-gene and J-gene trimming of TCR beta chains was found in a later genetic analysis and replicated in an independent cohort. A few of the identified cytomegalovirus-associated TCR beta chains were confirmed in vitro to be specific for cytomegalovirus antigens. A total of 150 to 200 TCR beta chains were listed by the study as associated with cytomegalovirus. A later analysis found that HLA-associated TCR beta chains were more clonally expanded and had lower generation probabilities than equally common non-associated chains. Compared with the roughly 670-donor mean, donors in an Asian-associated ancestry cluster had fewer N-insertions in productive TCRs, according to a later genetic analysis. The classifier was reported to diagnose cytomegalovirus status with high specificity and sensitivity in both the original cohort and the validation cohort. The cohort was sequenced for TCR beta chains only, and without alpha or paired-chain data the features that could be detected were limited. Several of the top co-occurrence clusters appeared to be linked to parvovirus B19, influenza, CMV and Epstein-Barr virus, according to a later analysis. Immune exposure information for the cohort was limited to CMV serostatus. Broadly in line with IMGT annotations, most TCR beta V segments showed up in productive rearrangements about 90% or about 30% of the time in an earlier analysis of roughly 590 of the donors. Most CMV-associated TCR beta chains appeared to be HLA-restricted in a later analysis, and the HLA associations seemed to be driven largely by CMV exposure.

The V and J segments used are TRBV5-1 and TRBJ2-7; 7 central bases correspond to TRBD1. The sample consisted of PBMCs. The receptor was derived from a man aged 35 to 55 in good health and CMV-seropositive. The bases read TGCGCCAGCAGCTTGGGACAGGGAGCCTACGAGCAGTACTTC. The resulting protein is CASSLGQGAYEQYF.